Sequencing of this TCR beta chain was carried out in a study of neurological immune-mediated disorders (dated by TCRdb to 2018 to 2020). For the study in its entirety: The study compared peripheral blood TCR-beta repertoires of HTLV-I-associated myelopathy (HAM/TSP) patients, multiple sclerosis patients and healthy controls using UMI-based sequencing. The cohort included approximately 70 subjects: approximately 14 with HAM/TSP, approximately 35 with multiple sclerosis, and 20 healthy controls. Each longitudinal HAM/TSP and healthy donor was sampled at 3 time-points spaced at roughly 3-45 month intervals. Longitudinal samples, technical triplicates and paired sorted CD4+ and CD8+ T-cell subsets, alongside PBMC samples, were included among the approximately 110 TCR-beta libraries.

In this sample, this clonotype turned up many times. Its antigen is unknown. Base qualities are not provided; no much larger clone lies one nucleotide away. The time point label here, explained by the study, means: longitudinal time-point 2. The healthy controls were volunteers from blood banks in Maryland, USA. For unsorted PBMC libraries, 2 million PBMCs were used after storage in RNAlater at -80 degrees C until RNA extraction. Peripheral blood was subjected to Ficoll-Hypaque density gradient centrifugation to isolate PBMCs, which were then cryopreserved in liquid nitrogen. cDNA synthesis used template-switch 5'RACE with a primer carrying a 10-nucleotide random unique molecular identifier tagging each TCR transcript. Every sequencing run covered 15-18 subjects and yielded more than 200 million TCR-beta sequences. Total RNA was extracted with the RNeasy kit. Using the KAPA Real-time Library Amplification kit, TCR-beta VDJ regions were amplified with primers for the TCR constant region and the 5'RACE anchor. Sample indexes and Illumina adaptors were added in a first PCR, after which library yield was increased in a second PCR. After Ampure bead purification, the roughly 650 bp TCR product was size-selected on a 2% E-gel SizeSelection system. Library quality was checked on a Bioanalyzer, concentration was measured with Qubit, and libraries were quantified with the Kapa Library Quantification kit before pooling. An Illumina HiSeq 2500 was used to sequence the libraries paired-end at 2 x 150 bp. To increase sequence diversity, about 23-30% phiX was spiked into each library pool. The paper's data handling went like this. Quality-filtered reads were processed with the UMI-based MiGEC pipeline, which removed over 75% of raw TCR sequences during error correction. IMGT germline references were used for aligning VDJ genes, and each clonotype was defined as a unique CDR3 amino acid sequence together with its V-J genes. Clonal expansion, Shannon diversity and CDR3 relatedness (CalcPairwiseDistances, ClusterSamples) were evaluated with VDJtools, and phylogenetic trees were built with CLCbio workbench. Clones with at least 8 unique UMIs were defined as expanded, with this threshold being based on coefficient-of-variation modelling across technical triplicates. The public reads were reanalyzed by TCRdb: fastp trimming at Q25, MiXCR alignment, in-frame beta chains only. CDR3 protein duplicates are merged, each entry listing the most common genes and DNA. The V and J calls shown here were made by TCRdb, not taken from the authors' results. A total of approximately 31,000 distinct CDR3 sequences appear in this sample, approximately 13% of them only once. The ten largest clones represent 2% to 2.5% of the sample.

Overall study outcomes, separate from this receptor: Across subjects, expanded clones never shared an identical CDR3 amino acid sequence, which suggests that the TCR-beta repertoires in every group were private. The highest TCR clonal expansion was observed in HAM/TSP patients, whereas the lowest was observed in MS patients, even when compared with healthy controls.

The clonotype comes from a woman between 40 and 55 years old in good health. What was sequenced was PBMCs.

Read as DNA, the sequence is TGTGCCAGCAGCTTAGGGGGGACACGAAACACCATATATTTT. Its protein is CASSLGGTRNTIYF. The rearranged segments are TRBV7-2 and TRBJ1-3, and the D gene may be TRBD1, 6 bases matching. V loses 1 base of germline sequence and J loses 5 bases, and the interval between the two ends is 9 bases. Taken from the germline V gene, the CDR1 and CDR2 loops are SGHTA and FQGNSA. The CDR3 holds 14 amino acids from the cysteine to the phenylalanine. The kept DNA is CDR3 alone, 42 bases in frame from the first base.